The entry below gives a single TCR beta chain sequence along with its context. Its target is not known. This entry comes from a study of T cell clones after liver transplantation. Study-wide background: Liver transplant recipients had immunosuppression withdrawal attempted within 2 years. Pre-transplant mixed lymphocyte reactions yielded third-party-reactive TCRbeta sequences as comparators for graft-donor-reactive sequences. Tolerance: complete withdrawal held at least one year, liver enzymes staying within twice normal. Findings and caveats of the study: Graft donor-reactive T cells possibly entered the graft instead of undergoing deletion.

This CDR3 has 15 residues. CDR1 MNHEY and CDR2 SMNVEV come from the germline V gene (reference sequence). Trimming at V came to 5 bases and at J to 1 base, leaving 6 bases not matched to a gene. TCRdb keeps only in-frame clones here, not all; method: immunoSEQ multiplex PCR. The sample consists of tens of thousands of clones, nearly 85% of them appearing once. This sequence joins TRBV27 and TRBJ1-1; TRBD1 aligns across 8 bases. Source: CD4+ T cells from blood, taken approximately 3.5 years after liver transplant. This TCR was recovered from a human patient who received a liver transplant. Certain T cells may be donor cells from the graft. The CDR3 is CASSPLDRANTEAFF. CDR3 DNA sequence: TGTGCCAGCAGTCCGCTGGACAGGGCGAACACTGAAGCTTTCTTT.